This T cell receptor (beta chain) was identified in a study of monozygotic twins with inflammatory bowel disease. One entry per CDR3 protein, without DNA, is what TCRdb gives after re-calling the 5' RACE reads. Its table records around 370,000 distinct CDR3 sequences. This receptor was identified in a human donor with ulcerative colitis or Crohn's disease, or a healthy co-twin of an affected twin (not recorded which). The sequencing input was blood.

CDR3: CAIGRQGADNQPQHF. V and J are TRBV10-3 and TRBJ1-5; TCRdb calls TRBD1, which cannot be checked without DNA. The CDR3 runs 15 residues. Germline-derived CDR1 and CDR2 are ENHRY and SYGVKD.